These 26 T cell receptor beta chains came from one sample sequenced in a study of cytomegalovirus exposure and HLA in healthy donors. Primers: 60 Vbeta forward and 13 Jbeta reverse. TCRdb keeps only in-frame clones here, not all; method: immunoSEQ multiplex PCR. The table lists about 200,000 clones, roughly 79% of them singletons, with around 2% in the top ten. Sequenced sample: PBMCs. Source of these receptors: a man aged 18 to 30 in good health and CMV-seronegative.

The V gene is TRBV12-5, the J gene TRBJ2-3; TRBD2 matches at 7 bases. Trimming took 7 bases from V and 1 from J; bases not matched to a gene: 11. Per the germline V gene, CDR1 is LGHNT and CDR2 is FRNRAP. The CDR3 runs to 16 residues. The CDR3 DNA reads as TGTGCTAGTGCCACTTCCGTGGGGGGGGGCACAGATACGCAGTATTTT. It specifies CASATSVGGGTDTQYF.

The table lists this clone with a count of one. The V and J genes are TRBV27 and TRBJ2-1; 9 bases map to TRBD2. The CDR3 spans 15 residues. Germline CDR1 reads MNHEY; CDR2 reads SMNVEV (reference sequence). V was clipped by 5 bases and J by 6 bases; unmatched bases: 8. The CDR3 nucleotides read TGTGCCAGCAGTCCGATAGCGGGAGCAGGCAATGAGCAGTTCTTC. Translated, it gives CASSPIAGAGNEQFF.

This clone was counted a few times. This chain joins TRBV5-1 and TRBJ1-1; 7 bases map to TRBD1. This CDR3 spans 15 amino acids. Germline V gene data show CDR1 as SGHRS and CDR2 as YFSETQ. V dropped 2 bases and J dropped 1; count of bases not matched to a gene: 5. In DNA form, the CDR3 reads TGCGCCAGCAGCTTACGAACAGGGGAGAACACTGAAGCTTTCTTT. Translation: CASSLRTGENTEAFF.

The chain recombines TRBV7-6 with TRBJ2-1; 8 nucleotides line up with TRBD2. The trim removed 3 bases at V and 3 bases at J, leaving 4 bases unmatched. Germline CDR1 reads SGHVS; CDR2 reads FNYEAQ. The CDR3 runs to 15 residues. CDR3 nucleotide sequence: TGTGCCAGCAGCTTTTCAGCGGGGGACTACAATGAGCAGTTCTTC. This translates into CASSFSAGDYNEQFF.

The rearrangement links TRBV9 to TRBJ1-1; TRBD1 might be the D (5 bases). CDR1 and CDR2 from the germline V gene are SGDLS and YYNGEE. The CDR3 covers 11 residues. The germline V and J ends were trimmed by 3 bases and 10 bases, with 10 bases remaining between them. Here the CDR3 DNA reads TGTGCCAGCAGCGCAGGGTTTGGAGCTTTCTTT. Amino acid sequence: CASSAGFGAFF. Variable domain in full (rest from reference TRBV9 and TRBJ1-1): DSGVTQTPKHLITATGQRVTLRCSPRSGDLSVYWYQQSLDQGLQFLIQYYNGEERAKGNILERFSAQQFPDLHSELNLSSLELGDSALYFCASSAGFGAFFGQGTRLTVV.

This sequence joins TRBV2 and TRBJ1-2; 9 nucleotides match TRBD1. The V gene end was trimmed by 7 bases and the J gene end by 7 bases; junction bases not matched to a gene: 19. Germline V gene lookup returns CDR1 SNHLY and CDR2 FYNNEI. CDR3 length: 17 amino acids. This CDR3 reads CASTGPPSRDRVIGYTF. The CDR3 nucleotides are TGTGCCAGCACCGGACCCCCATCCCGGGACAGGGTGATTGGCTACACCTTC.

The V gene is TRBV15, the J gene TRBJ2-3; a weak D match, TRBD2 (6 bases). The CDR3 has 16 residues. Trimming cost V 4 bases and J 2 bases, with 16 bases left between them. Looked up from germline, CDR1 is LNHNV and CDR2 is YYDKDF (reference sequence). CDR3: CATSTSGLTHTDTQYF. In DNA, the CDR3 is TGTGCCACCAGCACCTCGGGACTCACCCACACAGATACGCAGTATTTT.

Remarks on this clone: Other DNA sequences in the sample encode the same CDR3. The chain recombines TRBV19 with TRBJ2-5; D is possibly TRBD1 (6 bases). Deletions cut 1 base from V and 4 bases from J, with 10 bases between. The germline V gene encodes CDR1 LNHDA and CDR2 SQIVND (reference sequence). CDR3 length: 14 residues. The CDR3 reads CASSIGGLGETQYF. For the CDR3, the DNA is TGTGCCAGTAGTATAGGGGGGCTGGGAGAGACCCAGTACTTC.

J is TRBJ1-5 and V is TRBV6-1; 7 nucleotides align to TRBD1. The junction had 5 bases not matched to a gene; V was cut back by 1 base and J by 5 bases. The CDR3 extends over 15 amino acids. CDR1 and CDR2 (germline): MNHNS, SASEGT. DNA of the CDR3: TGTGCCAGCAGTGAAGAGGAGGGGGCTCATCAGCCCCAGCATTTT. It translates to CASSEEEGAHQPQHF.

This clone was seen a few times. The rearrangement links TRBV12-2 to TRBJ2-1; the table's TRBD2 call for D was not verified on the DNA. TRBV12-2 is deemed a pseudogene. The CDR3 extends over 19 amino acids. The CDR3 DNA follows: TGTGCAAGTCGCCTACTCACTAGCGGGAGTACCAGCTCCTACAATGAGCAGTTCTTC. It is translated as CASRLLTSGSTSSYNEQFF.

This clone turned up a few times. The rearrangement joins TRBV30 to TRBJ1-2; D is uncertain. Per the germline V gene, CDR1 is GTSNPN and CDR2 is SVGIG (reference sequence). V gave up 1 base and J gave up 8 bases, with 11 bases separating them. The CDR3 is 12 amino acids. The CDR3 DNA sequence: TGTGCCTGGAGTGGAGGGTCATGGGGCTACACCTTC. This gives the protein CAWSGGSWGYTF.

This clone was recorded once. The DNA for the CDR3 is TGTGCCAGCAGCCGGGACAGGTCCTCGGACGAGCAGTACTTC. Its translation: CASSRDRSSDEQYF. V gene TRBV7-2 combines with J gene TRBJ2-7; 8 bases align to TRBD1. CDR3 size: 14 residues. The germline gives CDR1 SGHTA, CDR2 FQGNSA. With 5 bases clipped from V and 5 bases from J, the junction kept 8 bases outside the gene matches.

This sequence joins TRBV7-2 and TRBJ1-3, with D possibly being TRBD1 (5 bases). This CDR3 is built from 16 residues. Germline lookup yields CDR1 SGHTA and CDR2 FQGNSA. V gave up 1 base and J gave up 1 base, with 11 bases separating them. CDR3 loop: CASSLGTGQSGNTIYF. DNA for the CDR3: TGTGCCAGCAGCTTAGGAACAGGCCAATCTGGAAACACCATATATTTT.

J is TRBJ2-5 and V is TRBV7-9, with 8 positions matching TRBD2. This CDR3 is built from 18 residues. The V segment lost 3 bases and the J segment 7 bases; nucleotides outside the gene matches: 19. Germline CDR1 SEHNR, CDR2 FQNEAQ (reference sequence). The CDR3 loop reads CASSFVGGGAGAPGTQYF. For the CDR3, the DNA is TGTGCCAGCAGCTTCGTCGGCGGAGGAGCGGGAGCCCCAGGGACCCAGTACTTC. Complete variable domain (other parts from reference TRBV7-9 and TRBJ2-5): DTGVSQNPRHKITKRGQNVTFRCDPISEHNRLYWYRQTLGQGPEFLTYFQNEAQLEKSRLLSDRFSAERPKGSFSTLEIQRTEQGDSAMYLCASSFVGGGAGAPGTQYFGPGTRLLVL.

The chain carries TRBV5-4 and TRBJ1-5, with D maybe TRBD1 (6 bases). This CDR3 is 14 amino acids long. The V gene lost 0 bases and the J gene lost 3 bases, with 7 bases spanning the gap. CDR1 and CDR2 (germline): SGHNT, YYREEE (reference sequence). CDR3 loop: CASSLDRANQPQHF. The CDR3 bases are TGTGCCAGCAGCTTGGACAGGGCCAATCAGCCCCAGCATTTT. The entire variable domain, with the rest obtained from reference TRBV5-4 and TRBJ1-5, is as follows: ETGVTQSPTHLIKTRGQQVTLRCSSQSGHNTVSWYQQALGQGPQFIFQYYREEENGRGNFPPRFSGLQFPNYSSELNVNALELDDSALYLCASSLDRANQPQHFGDGTRLSIL.

The chain uses TRBV19 and TRBJ2-7; D not resolved. The V end lost 2 bases, the J end lost 0 bases, and 11 bases lay between the germline ends. Germline loops: CDR1 LNHDA, CDR2 SQIVND (reference sequence). This CDR3 has 15 residues. For the CDR3, the DNA is TGTGCCAGTAGTATATCAACTCTTAGCTCCTACGAGCAGTACTTC. The encoded protein is CASSISTLSSYEQYF. Variable domain in full (rest from reference TRBV19 and TRBJ2-7): DGGITQSPKYLFRKEGQNVTLSCEQNLNHDAMYWYRQDPGQGLRLIYYSQIVNDFQKGDIAEGYSVSREKKESFPLTVTSAQKNPTAFYLCASSISTLSSYEQYFGPGTRLTVT.

The J gene is TRBJ1-5, the V gene TRBV19; the D is unclear. CDR1 is LNHDA and CDR2 is SQIVND in the germline V gene (reference sequence). V lost 3 bases to trimming and J lost 1 base, with 16 bases between them. The CDR3 sequence is 17 residues long. The CDR3 here is CASSIAEATSSNQPQHF. Here the CDR3 DNA reads TGTGCCAGTAGTATCGCAGAGGCAACTTCCAGCAATCAGCCCCAGCATTTT.

CDR3 nucleotide sequence: TGTGCCAGCAGTTTAGAGGGGGCGGGTCAGCCCCAGCATTTT. This translates into CASSLEGAGQPQHF. The V and J genes are TRBV28 and TRBJ1-5; TRBD1 aligns across 7 bases. Germline-derived CDR1 and CDR2 are MDHEN and SYDVKM. The CDR3 sequence is 14 residues long. V lost 2 bases to trimming and J lost 6 bases; unmatched junction nucleotides: 4.

The rearrangement joins TRBV7-9 to TRBJ2-2; 8 bases fit TRBD1. From germline, CDR1 is SEHNR and CDR2 FQNEAQ (reference sequence). The ends lost 1 base at V and 4 bases at J; junction bases unmatched: 5. There are 16 residues in the CDR3. The CDR3 protein is CASSLDRTGSTGELFF. The CDR3 DNA sequence: TGTGCCAGCAGCTTAGACAGGACAGGGAGCACCGGGGAGCTGTTTTTT.

This clone was seen only a few times. The chain combines TRBV19 with TRBJ1-2, with TRBD1 as a possible D gene (6 bases). With 3 bases removed from V and 6 bases from J, the gap between germline ends came to 23 bases. Per germline, CDR1 LNHDA and CDR2 SQIVND (reference sequence). The CDR3 has 17 residues. The CDR3 loop is CASSISRQGISYNGYTF. The CDR3 DNA reads TGTGCCAGTAGTATCTCACGGCAGGGGATAAGTTATAATGGCTACACCTTC.

This clone was detected a few times. The chain links TRBV15 to TRBJ1-2, with D possibly TRBD1 on 5 matching bases. Germline CDR1 and CDR2: LNHNV and YYDKDF (reference sequence). The V gene lost 0 bases and the J gene lost 4 bases, with 12 bases spanning the gap. The CDR3 loop spans 15 amino acids. The CDR3 DNA reads TGTGCCACCAGCAGAGAATTAGGGGAATCCTATGGCTACACCTTC. This sequence encodes CATSRELGESYGYTF.

The chain combines TRBV18 with TRBJ2-3; the D gene is possibly TRBD2 (5 bases). From germline, CDR1 is KGHSH and CDR2 LQKENI. V lost 8 bases and J lost 3, with 12 bases in between. The CDR3 contains 13 residues. The CDR3 here is CASLEAGTDTQYF. The CDR3 DNA follows: TGTGCCAGCCTTGAGGCGGGTACAGATACGCAGTATTTT.

This clone was seen a handful of times. The rearrangement links TRBV14 to TRBJ1-1; TRBD1 agrees at 7 bases. Germline V gene sequence: CDR1 SGHDN, CDR2 FVKESK. The trim removed 4 bases at V and 1 base at J, leaving 6 bases unmatched. The CDR3 has 15 residues. The CDR3 region has the DNA TGTGCCAGCAGCCTCCGGACAGGTCGGAACACTGAAGCTTTCTTT. As protein: CASSLRTGRNTEAFF.

This clone was found a few times. The chain is built from TRBV5-8 and TRBJ2-1; D is perhaps TRBD1 (6 bases). This CDR3 contains 15 residues. V lost 1 base and J 8 bases, leaving 16 bases between the germline ends. Germline-derived CDR1 and CDR2 are SGHTS and YDEGEE. CDR3 residues: CASSLSPGAVDEQFF. In DNA form, the CDR3 reads TGTGCCAGCAGCTTGTCCCCAGGGGCGGTGGATGAGCAGTTCTTC.

The chain couples TRBV13 to TRBJ1-1, with D possibly TRBD1 on 6 matching bases. V was clipped by 1 base and J by 3 bases, with 12 bases between them. The CDR3 runs 15 residues. The germline CDR1 and CDR2 sequences are PRHDT and FYEKMQ (reference sequence). The CDR3 region is CASSLETGPYTEAFF. The CDR3, as DNA: TGTGCCAGCAGCTTAGAGACAGGCCCCTACACTGAAGCTTTCTTT.

J is TRBJ1-1 and V is TRBV11-2, with D perhaps TRBD1 (6 bases). This CDR3 region has 14 residues. Germline CDR1 and CDR2: SGHAT and FQNNGV. The germline V and J ends were trimmed by 4 bases and 6 bases, with 15 bases remaining between them. CDR3 loop: CASSSLGDNPEAFF. CDR3 in DNA: TGTGCCAGCAGCTCCCTAGGGGACAACCCTGAAGCTTTCTTT. The whole variable domain, filled in from reference TRBV11-2 and TRBJ1-1, reads EAGVAQSPRYKIIEKRQSVAFWCNPISGHATLYWYQQILGQGPKLLIQFQNNGVVDDSQLPKDRFSAERLKGVDSTLKIQPAKLEDSAVYLCASSSLGDNPEAFFGQGTRLTVV.